This passage covers 21 T cell receptor beta chains from one sample sequenced in a study of somatic mutations in cytotoxic T cells in rheumatoid arthritis. The repertoire was sequenced with immunoSEQ multiplex PCR; TCRdb's copy has only in-frame clones and lacks some. The sample has more than 25,000 clones, roughly 74% seen once; the top ten hold approximately 9.4%. The sample was CD8+ T cells sorted from blood. These receptors all come from a woman between 18 and 29 years old in good health.

This rearrangement joins TRBV5-8 to TRBJ2-1; D is perhaps TRBD1 (6 bases). Germline CDR1 and CDR2: SGHTS and YDEGEE. This CDR3 contains 15 residues. Trimming removed 4 bases from V and 0 bases from J, with 11 bases in between. The CDR3 DNA follows: TGTGCCAGCAGCCGGACAGACAGCTCCTACAATGAGCAGTTCTTC. This sequence encodes CASSRTDSSYNEQFF.

The chain combines TRBV4-1 with TRBJ1-1; no firm D call. Germline V gene lookup returns CDR1 MGHRA and CDR2 YSYEKL. The CDR3 has 11 residues. The V end lost 1 base, the J end lost 11 bases, and 8 bases lay between the germline ends. The CDR3 sequence is CASSQGVGAFF. CDR3 nucleotide sequence: TGCGCCAGCAGCCAAGGGGTAGGGGCTTTCTTT.

Only a few counts were recorded for this clone. This chain uses TRBV6-5 with TRBJ2-2; TRBD1 aligns across 8 bases. Germline lookup yields CDR1 MNHEY and CDR2 SVGAGI. The CDR3 is made up of 15 amino acids. Trimming cost V 0 bases and J 3 bases; bases outside gene matches: 0. The CDR3 sequence is CASSYSTGDTGELFF. The CDR3 DNA reads as TGTGCCAGCAGTTACTCGACAGGGGACACCGGGGAGCTGTTTTTT.

The rearrangement uses TRBV28 and TRBJ2-2; 11 nucleotides line up with TRBD1. The CDR3 extends over 16 amino acids. Trimming took 6 bases from V and 0 from J; bases not matched to a gene: 3. CDR1 and CDR2 from the germline V gene are MDHEN and SYDVKM. CDR3 nucleotides: TGTGCCAGCAGCTGGACAGGGGGCCCGAACACCGGGGAGCTGTTTTTT. Translating it yields CASSWTGGPNTGELFF.

In this sample, this clone turned up a few times. This sequence joins TRBV9 and TRBJ2-1, with D unresolved. Trimming took 0 bases from V and 1 from J, leaving 2 bases between them. Germline V gene sequence: CDR1 SGDLS, CDR2 YYNGEE. The CDR3 totals 13 residues. The CDR3 nucleotides are TGTGCCAGCAGCGTAGAGTCCTACAATGAGCAGTTCTTC. It translates to CASSVESYNEQFF.

The rearrangement joins TRBV6-1 to TRBJ2-3; D might be TRBD2 (5 bases). V gave up 8 bases and J gave up 3 bases, with 12 bases separating them. Per germline, CDR1 MNHNS and CDR2 SASEGT. The CDR3 extends over 13 amino acids. The CDR3 protein is CASGSGRTDTQYF. CDR3 sequence (DNA): TGTGCCAGCGGGAGCGGTCGAACAGATACGCAGTATTTT.

The chain carries TRBV28 and TRBJ2-7; TRBD1 agrees at 11 bases. The CDR3 is 15 residues long. Trimming at V came to 4 bases and at J to 0 bases, leaving 2 bases not matched to a gene. The germline CDR1 and CDR2 sequences are MDHEN and SYDVKM. The CDR3 DNA sequence: TGTGCCAGCAGTTGGGGGACAGGGGGCTCCTACGAGCAGTACGTC. Protein: CASSWGTGGSYEQYV.

In this sample, this clone turned up a few times. CDR3 protein: CAWSDSISELYQETQYF. The CDR3, as DNA: TGTGCCTGGAGTGATTCGATAAGCGAGTTGTACCAAGAGACCCAGTACTTC. This sequence joins TRBV30 and TRBJ2-5; no reliable D call. The CDR3 loop spans 17 amino acids. Germline values: CDR1 GTSNPN, CDR2 SVGIG (reference sequence). Deletions cut 1 base from V and 0 bases from J, with 18 bases between. Full variable domain (remainder filled in from reference TRBV30 and TRBJ2-5): SQTIHQWPATLVQPVGSPLSLECTVEGTSNPNLYWYRQAAGRGLQLLFYSVGIGQISSEVPQNLSASRPQDRQFILSSKKLLLSDSGFYLCAWSDSISELYQETQYFGPGTRLLVL.

This sequence joins TRBV9 and TRBJ2-2; D assignment may be TRBD1 or TRBD2 (6 bases each). The CDR3 contains 15 residues. CDR1 is SGDLS, CDR2 YYNGEE, per germline. Trimming left V 2 bases short and J 4 bases short, with 12 bases between. CDR3 nucleotides: TGTGCCAGCAGCGTGTGGGGGGCGGGCACCGGGGAGCTGTTTTTT. It yields the protein CASSVWGAGTGELFF.

On this clone itself: This CDR3 is also generated by other DNA sequences in the sample. The genes are TRBV4-2 and TRBJ1-2; possibly TRBD1 for D (5 bases). CDR3 length equals 14 residues. V lost 0 bases and J 4 bases, leaving 9 bases between the germline ends. Germline CDR1 and CDR2: LGHNA and YNFKEQ. The CDR3, as DNA: TGTGCCAGCAGCCAAGATCCAGGGAGCTATGGCTACACCTTC. Translated: CASSQDPGSYGYTF.

This clone was picked up one time. The J gene is TRBJ2-3, the V gene TRBV5-4; 8 nucleotides align to TRBD2. The ends lost 2 bases at V and 0 bases at J; junction bases unmatched: 5. This CDR3 is built from 16 residues. Germline CDR1 and CDR2: SGHNT and YYREEE (reference sequence). The CDR3 DNA reads as TGTGCCAGCAGCTTTGGTGCTAGCGGGAGCACAGATACGCAGTATTTT. This translates into CASSFGASGSTDTQYF.

The genes are TRBV19 and TRBJ1-2, with D possibly being TRBD1 (6 bases). The ends were cut back, 8 bases at V and 11 bases at J, with 18 bases in the middle. Germline V gene sequence: CDR1 LNHDA, CDR2 SQIVND (reference sequence). The CDR3 has 12 amino acids. DNA for the CDR3: TGTGCCAGTCGGACAGATTCTCTGGGTTACACCTTC. This encodes CASRTDSLGYTF.

This chain uses TRBV5-1 with TRBJ2-1, with 8 bases matching TRBD1. Germline loops: CDR1 SGHRS, CDR2 YFSETQ. This CDR3 is built from 15 residues. Germline trimming cut 5 bases from V and 8 bases from J; bases unmatched to any gene: 12. CDR3 residues: CASRPTGGVQDEQFF. CDR3 sequence (DNA): TGCGCCAGCAGACCCACAGGGGGAGTTCAGGATGAGCAGTTCTTC.

The rearrangement uses TRBV7-9 and TRBJ1-1, with D perhaps TRBD1 (6 bases). V was shortened by 4 bases and J by 3 bases, with 12 bases between the two germline ends. Germline V lookup: CDR1 SEHNR, CDR2 FQNEAQ (reference sequence). There are 14 residues in the CDR3. In nucleotides, the CDR3 is TGTGCCAGCAGCTCAGGGGTGGGGCACACTGAAGCTTTCTTT. Translated: CASSSGVGHTEAFF.

V gene TRBV7-8 combines with J gene TRBJ1-5, with D possibly TRBD1 on 5 matching bases. The germline CDR1 and CDR2 sequences are SGHVS and FQNEAQ. The CDR3 loop spans 15 amino acids. V gave up 5 bases and J gave up 6 bases, with 17 bases separating them. Here the CDR3 reads CASSLDSQLGQPQHF. Written as DNA, the CDR3 is TGTGCCAGCAGCCTCGACAGTCAGCTCGGTCAGCCCCAGCATTTT.

The rearrangement joins TRBV10-3 to TRBJ2-2; TRBD1 agrees at 8 bases. The CDR3 has 15 residues. Per germline, CDR1 ENHRY and CDR2 SYGVKD. The ends lost 3 bases at V and 7 bases at J; junction bases unmatched: 7. The CDR3 sequence is CAISDAGGFNGELFF. The CDR3 DNA reads as TGTGCCATCAGTGATGCAGGGGGCTTTAACGGGGAGCTGTTTTTT.

The chain has TRBV28 and TRBJ2-7; D gene uncertain. This CDR3 is 12 amino acids long. Trimming pared 1 base from V and 6 bases from J, leaving 7 bases between. CDR1 and CDR2 from the germline V gene are MDHEN and SYDVKM. The CDR3 DNA is TGTGCCAGCAGTTTATACGGCGGCGAGCAGTACGTC. Encoded protein: CASSLYGGEQYV.

This clone has a handful of counts. V is TRBV30 and J is TRBJ1-1; no definite D call. Germline V gene data show CDR1 as GTSNPN and CDR2 as SVGIG (reference sequence). Trimming removed 7 bases from V and 6 bases from J, with 24 bases in between. This CDR3 has 15 residues. CDR3 amino acids: CALGREIAGYAEAFF. The CDR3 bases are TGTGCCTTAGGACGGGAGATTGCCGGATACGCTGAAGCTTTCTTT.

The J gene is TRBJ1-1, the V gene TRBV13; TRBD1 is a possible D gene (5 bases). Germline lookup yields CDR1 PRHDT and CDR2 FYEKMQ (reference sequence). The CDR3 has 16 residues. Trimming shortened V by 0 bases and J by 1 base, and 12 bases separated the two germline ends. In DNA, the CDR3 is TGTGCCAGCAGCTTAGGGGGTTCGGGGCCGAACACTGAAGCTTTCTTT. Its protein product is CASSLGGSGPNTEAFF.

This clone appeared once. J is TRBJ2-7 and V is TRBV4-1, with no clear D. The CDR3 contains 13 residues. The V gene lost 1 base and the J gene lost 2 bases, with 6 bases spanning the gap. Germline loops: CDR1 MGHRA, CDR2 YSYEKL. The CDR3 DNA reads TGCGCCAGCAGCCAAGTACTTACCTACGAGCAGTACTTC. Residues: CASSQVLTYEQYF.

CDR3 amino acids: CASTYGTGAQETQYF. CDR3 DNA: TGCGCCAGCACCTACGGGACAGGAGCACAAGAGACCCAGTACTTC. V and J are TRBV10-2 and TRBJ2-5, with TRBD1 matching 8 bases. CDR3 length: 15 residues. The J segment lost 2 bases and the V segment lost 7 bases, leaving 9 bases of the junction unmatched. CDR1 and CDR2 (germline): WSHSY, SAAADI.